This TCR beta chain appears in the sequencing data of a study of shared clonotypes between healthy human individuals. Study-wide context: Used for every donor were three CD4 naive, three CD4 memory, two CD8 naive and one CD8 memory plate.

Germline V CDR1 and CDR2: ENHRY, SYGVKD. The ends lost 4 bases at V and 2 bases at J; junction bases unmatched: 2. The CDR3 runs 14 residues. Repertoires were generated with immunoSEQ multiplex PCR, while TCRdb's copy carries only in-frame clones and drops some. The table lists fewer than 1.4 million clones, 75% to 80% of them singletons. A note on this clone: Other DNA sequences in the same sample also yield this CDR3.

V gene TRBV10-3 combines with J gene TRBJ1-2; 9 bases align to TRBD1. Sample: memory CD4+ T cells from PBMCs. As to subset: CD45RA-negative fraction. The TCR sequence derives from a man between 18 and 35 years old in good health. Some clones in this sample may be carry-over from other donors' samples. CDR3 coding DNA: TGTGCCATCAGTGGGGGACAGGGAAACTATGGCTACACCTTC. It specifies CAISGGQGNYGYTF.